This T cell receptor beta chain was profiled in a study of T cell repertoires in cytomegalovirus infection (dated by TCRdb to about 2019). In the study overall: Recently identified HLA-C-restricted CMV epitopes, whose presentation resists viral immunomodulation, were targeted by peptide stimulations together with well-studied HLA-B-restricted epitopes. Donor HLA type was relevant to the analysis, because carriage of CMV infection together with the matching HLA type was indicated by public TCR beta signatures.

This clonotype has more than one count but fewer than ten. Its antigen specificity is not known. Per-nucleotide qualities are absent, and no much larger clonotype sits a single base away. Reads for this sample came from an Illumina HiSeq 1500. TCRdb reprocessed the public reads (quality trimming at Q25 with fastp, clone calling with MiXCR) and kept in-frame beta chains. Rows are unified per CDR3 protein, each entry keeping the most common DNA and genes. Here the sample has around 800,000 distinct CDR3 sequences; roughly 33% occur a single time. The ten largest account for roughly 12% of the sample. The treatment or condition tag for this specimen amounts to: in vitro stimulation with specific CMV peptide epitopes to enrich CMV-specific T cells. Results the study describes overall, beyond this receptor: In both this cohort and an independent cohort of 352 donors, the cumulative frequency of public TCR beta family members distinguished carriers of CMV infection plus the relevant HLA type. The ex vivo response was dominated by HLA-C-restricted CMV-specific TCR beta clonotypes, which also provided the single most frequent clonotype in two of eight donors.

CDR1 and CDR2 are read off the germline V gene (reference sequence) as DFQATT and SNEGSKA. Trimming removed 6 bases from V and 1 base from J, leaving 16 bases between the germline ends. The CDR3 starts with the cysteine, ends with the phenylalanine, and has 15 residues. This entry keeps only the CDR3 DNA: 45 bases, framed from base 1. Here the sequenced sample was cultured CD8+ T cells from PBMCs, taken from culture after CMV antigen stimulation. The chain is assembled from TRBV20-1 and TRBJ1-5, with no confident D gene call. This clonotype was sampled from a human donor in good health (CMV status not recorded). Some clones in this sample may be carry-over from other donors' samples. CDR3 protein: CSAPGPGGSNQPQHF. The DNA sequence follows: TGCAGTGCACCGGGTCCGGGAGGGAGCAATCAGCCCCAGCATTTT.